The sequence of this T cell receptor (beta chain) was determined in a study of liver allograft versus peripheral blood T cells. On the study more broadly: Comparative analysis was performed on T cell receptor repertoires from transplanted livers and from recipients' peripheral blood.

This clonotype was counted ten times or more. Its specificity is unknown. Study results and limitations: T cell receptor repertoires inside liver allografts reportedly differed from those in peripheral blood.

TCRdb itself ran the reads through MiXCR, one entry per CDR3 protein. The sample lists roughly 8,300 distinct CDR3 sequences; over 14% were seen once. From germline, CDR1 is MDHEN and CDR2 SYDVKM. This CDR3 is 14 amino acids long. Trimming took off 4 bases at V and 4 bases at J, with 14 bases between the two ends. The chain is built from TRBV28 and TRBJ2-7; D is possibly TRBD1 (6 bases). This sequence was found in a human patient who had a liver transplant. The graft donor may account for some of the T cells. In nucleotides, the CDR3 is TGTGCCAGCAGTTCTTCTAGGACAGTGTACGAGCAGTACTTC. Its protein is CASSSSRTVYEQYF. Together with reference TRBV28 and TRBJ2-7, the CDR3 gives the full variable domain: DVKVTQSSRYLVKRTGEKVFLECVQDMDHENMFWYRQDPGLGLRLIYFSYDVKMKEKGDIPEGYSVSREKKERFSLILESASTNQTSMYLCASSSSRTVYEQYFGPGTRLTVT.